The T cell receptor beta chain described here comes from a study of T cell responses to AZD1222 COVID-19 vaccine. Study-level results: After the peak T cell response, and only then, were repertoires sampled. Spike-specific TCR breadth and depth grew following two AZD1222 doses. Baseline serology detected seropositivity in only six or seven AZD1222 recipients.

This clone is medium-sized. Its antigen is unidentified. Libraries were prepared by immunoSEQ multiplex PCR; TCRdb keeps only in-frame clonotypes and omits some of them. Found here are fewer than 95,000 clones, approximately 90% of them singletons; the top ten hold 5% to 6%. V lost 5 bases and J 2 bases, leaving 3 bases between the germline ends. Germline V gives CDR1 SEHNR, CDR2 FQNEAQ (reference sequence). CDR3 size: 11 residues. The rearrangement joins TRBV7-9 to TRBJ2-5; D is unresolved. This TCR came from an adult who received the AZD1222 COVID-19 vaccine. Sequenced here: peripheral blood, sampled 28 days after the second AZD1222 dose. The CDR3 bases are TGTGCCAGCAGCGCGCAAGAGACCCAGTACTTC. Translating gives CASSAQETQYF.